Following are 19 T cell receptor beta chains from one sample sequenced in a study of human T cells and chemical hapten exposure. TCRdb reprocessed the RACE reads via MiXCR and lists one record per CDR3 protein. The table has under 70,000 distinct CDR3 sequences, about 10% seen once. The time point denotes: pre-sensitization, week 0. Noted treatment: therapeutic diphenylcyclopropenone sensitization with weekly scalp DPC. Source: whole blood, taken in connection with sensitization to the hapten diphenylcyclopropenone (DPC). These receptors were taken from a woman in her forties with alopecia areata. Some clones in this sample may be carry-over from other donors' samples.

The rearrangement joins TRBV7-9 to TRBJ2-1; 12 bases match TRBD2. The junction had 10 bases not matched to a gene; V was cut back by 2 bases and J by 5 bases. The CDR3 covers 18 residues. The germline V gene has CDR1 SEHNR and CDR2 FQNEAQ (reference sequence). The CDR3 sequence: CASSLKARLAGVNNEQFF. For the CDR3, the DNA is TGTGCCAGCAGCTTAAAAGCAAGACTAGCGGGAGTTAACAATGAGCAGTTCTTC.

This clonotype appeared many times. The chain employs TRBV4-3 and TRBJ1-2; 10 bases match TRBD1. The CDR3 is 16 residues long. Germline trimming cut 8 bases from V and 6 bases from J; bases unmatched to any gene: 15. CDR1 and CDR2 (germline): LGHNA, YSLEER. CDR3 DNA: TGCGCCAGCCGTCTAGTTGGGGGACAGGGGAACGATGGCTACACCTTC. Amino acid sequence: CASRLVGGQGNDGYTF.

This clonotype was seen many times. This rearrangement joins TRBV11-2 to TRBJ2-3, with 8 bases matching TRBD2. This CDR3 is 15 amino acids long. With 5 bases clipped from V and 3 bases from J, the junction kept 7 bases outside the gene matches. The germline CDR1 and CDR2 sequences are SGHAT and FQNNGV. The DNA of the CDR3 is TGTGCCAGCAGCGTACAAGCGGGAGAGACAGATACGCAGTATTTT. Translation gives CASSVQAGETDTQYF.

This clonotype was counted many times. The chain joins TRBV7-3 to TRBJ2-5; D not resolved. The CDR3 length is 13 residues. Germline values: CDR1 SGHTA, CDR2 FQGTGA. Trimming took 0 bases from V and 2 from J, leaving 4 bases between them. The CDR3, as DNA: TGTGCCAGCAGCTTAACCCGGCAAGAGACCCAGTACTTC. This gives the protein CASSLTRQETQYF.

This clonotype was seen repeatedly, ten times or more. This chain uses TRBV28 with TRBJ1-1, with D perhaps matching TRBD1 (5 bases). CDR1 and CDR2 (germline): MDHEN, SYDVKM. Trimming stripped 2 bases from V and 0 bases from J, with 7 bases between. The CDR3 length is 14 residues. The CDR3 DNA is TGTGCCAGCAGTTTAGGGGGGGTGAACACTGAAGCTTTCTTT. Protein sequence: CASSLGGVNTEAFF.

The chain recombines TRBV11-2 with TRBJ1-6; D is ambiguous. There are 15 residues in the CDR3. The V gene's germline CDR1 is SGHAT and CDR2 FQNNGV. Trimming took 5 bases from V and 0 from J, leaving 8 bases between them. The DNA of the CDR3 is TGTGCCAGCAGCCAGATAACCTCCTATAATTCACCCCTCCACTTT. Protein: CASSQITSYNSPLHF.

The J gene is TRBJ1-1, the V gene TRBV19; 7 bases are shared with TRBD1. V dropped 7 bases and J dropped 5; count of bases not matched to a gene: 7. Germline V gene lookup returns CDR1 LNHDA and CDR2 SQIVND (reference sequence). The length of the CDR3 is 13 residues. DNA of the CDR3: TGTGCCAGTATAGGGGGCGGTTGGACTGAAGCTTTCTTT. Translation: CASIGGGWTEAFF.

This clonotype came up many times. CDR3 sequence: CASSYSGDTEAFF. For the CDR3, the DNA is TGTGCCAGCAGCTATTCAGGGGACACTGAAGCTTTCTTT. This rearrangement joins TRBV7-3 to TRBJ1-1, with TRBD1 as a possible D gene (6 bases). This CDR3 has 13 amino acids. In germline, CDR1 is SGHTA, CDR2 FQGTGA. Trimming pared 4 bases from V and 3 bases from J, leaving 9 bases between.

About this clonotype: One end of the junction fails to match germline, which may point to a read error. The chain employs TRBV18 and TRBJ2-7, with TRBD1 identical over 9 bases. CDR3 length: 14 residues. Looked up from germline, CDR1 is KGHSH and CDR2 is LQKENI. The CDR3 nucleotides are TGTGCCGGCTCACTGGGACAGGGTGGATACGAGCAGTACTTC. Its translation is CAGSLGQGGYEQYF.

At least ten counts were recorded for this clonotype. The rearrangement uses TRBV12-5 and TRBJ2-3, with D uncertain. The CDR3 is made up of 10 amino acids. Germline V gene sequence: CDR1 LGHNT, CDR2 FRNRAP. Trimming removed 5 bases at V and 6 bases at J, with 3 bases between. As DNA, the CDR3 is TGTGCTAGTGGTAGGGATACGCAGTATTTT. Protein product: CASGRDTQYF.

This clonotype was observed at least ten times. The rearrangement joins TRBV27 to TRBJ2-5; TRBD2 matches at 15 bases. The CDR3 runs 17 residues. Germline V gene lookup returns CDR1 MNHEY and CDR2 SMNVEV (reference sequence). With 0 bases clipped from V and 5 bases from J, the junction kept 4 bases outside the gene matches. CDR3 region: CASSLSRGTSGGETQYF. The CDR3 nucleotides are TGTGCCAGCAGTTTATCGCGAGGGACTAGCGGGGGGGAGACCCAGTACTTC.

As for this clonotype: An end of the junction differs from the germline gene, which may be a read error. In nucleotides, the CDR3 is TGTGCCAGCAGTTACGACGAGCGGGAGGGCCTAGTCTTC. Residues: CASSYDEREGLVF. The chain uses TRBV6-2 or TRBV6-3 and TRBJ2-7; 10 bases line up with TRBD2. CDR3 length: 13 amino acids. Germline V gives CDR1 MNHEY, CDR2 SVGEGT.

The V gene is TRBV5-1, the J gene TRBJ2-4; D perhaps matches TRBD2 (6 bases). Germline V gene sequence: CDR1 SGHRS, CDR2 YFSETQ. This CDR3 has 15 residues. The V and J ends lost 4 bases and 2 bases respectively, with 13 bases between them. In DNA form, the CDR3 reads TGCGCCAGCAGCCCGGGGGACGTTTCCAAAAACATTCAGTACTTC. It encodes CASSPGDVSKNIQYF.

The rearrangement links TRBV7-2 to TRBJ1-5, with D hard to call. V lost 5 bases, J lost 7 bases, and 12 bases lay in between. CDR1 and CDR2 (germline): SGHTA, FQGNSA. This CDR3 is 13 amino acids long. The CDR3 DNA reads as TGTGCCAGCAGCCGGACCACCGGGCAGCCCCAGCATTTT. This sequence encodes CASSRTTGQPQHF.

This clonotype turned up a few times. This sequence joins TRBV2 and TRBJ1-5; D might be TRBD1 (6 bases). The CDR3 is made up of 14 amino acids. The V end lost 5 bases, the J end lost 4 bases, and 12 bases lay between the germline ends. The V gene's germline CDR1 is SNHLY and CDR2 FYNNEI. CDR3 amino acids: CASSNRQANQPQHF. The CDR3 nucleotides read TGTGCCAGCAGTAACCGACAGGCTAATCAGCCCCAGCATTTT.

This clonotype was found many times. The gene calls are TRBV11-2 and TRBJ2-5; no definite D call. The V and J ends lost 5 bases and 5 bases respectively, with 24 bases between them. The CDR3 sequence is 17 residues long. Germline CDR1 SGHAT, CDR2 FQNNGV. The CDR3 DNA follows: TGTGCCAGCAGCCGCCAAGGATCAGCCGCCTTCGCGGAGACCCAGTACTTC. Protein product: CASSRQGSAAFAETQYF.

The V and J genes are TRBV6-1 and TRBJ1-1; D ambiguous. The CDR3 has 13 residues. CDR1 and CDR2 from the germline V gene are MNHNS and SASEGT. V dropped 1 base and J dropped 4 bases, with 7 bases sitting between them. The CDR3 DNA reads TGTGCCAGCAGTGAAGTCAGGAGCACTGAAGCTTTCTTT. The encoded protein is CASSEVRSTEAFF.

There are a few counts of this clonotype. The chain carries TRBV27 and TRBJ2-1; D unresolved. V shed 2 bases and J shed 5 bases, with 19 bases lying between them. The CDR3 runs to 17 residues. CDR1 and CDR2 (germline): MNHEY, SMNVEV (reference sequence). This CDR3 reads CASSLGLGRTPHNEQFF. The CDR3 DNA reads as TGTGCCAGCAGTTTAGGATTAGGCAGGACCCCTCACAATGAGCAGTTCTTC.

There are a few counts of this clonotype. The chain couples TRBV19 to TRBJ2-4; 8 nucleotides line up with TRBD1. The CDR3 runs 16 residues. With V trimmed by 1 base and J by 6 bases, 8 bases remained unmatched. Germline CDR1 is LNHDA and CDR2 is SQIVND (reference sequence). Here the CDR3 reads CASSIAPGQAANIQYF. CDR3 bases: TGTGCCAGTAGTATAGCACCGGGACAGGCCGCAAACATTCAGTACTTC.